This is a list of T cell receptor beta chains from one sample in a study of technical replicates of blood from several donors. The method was immunoSEQ multiplex PCR; TCRdb's version includes in-frame clones alone and lacks a portion of them. The repertoire includes some 74,000 clones, nearly 98% of them detected once, and approximately 0.26% sits in the top ten. Input material: T cells isolated from PBMCs. Every receptor here comes from a human donor in good health. The CDR3 runs from the conserved cysteine through the conserved F or W. The D gene is left open where the match is weak. Rows give clone size only sometimes, using once, few, many, or a class for an expanded clone.

.	TRBV2	TRBJ2-7	TRBD2	CASSEASGGSYEQYF	TGTGCCAGCAGTGAGGCTAGCGGGGGCTCCTACGAGCAGTACTTC
.	TRBV30	TRBJ1-2	.	CAWSGQVANYGYTF	TGTGCCTGGAGTGGGCAGGTCGCTAACTATGGCTACACCTTC
.	TRBV9	TRBJ2-7	.	CASSVGHRDEQYF	TGTGCCAGCAGCGTAGGCCACAGGGACGAGCAGTACTTC
.	TRBV28	TRBJ2-7	TRBD1	CASQGQATYEQYF	TGTGCCAGTCAAGGACAGGCTACCTACGAGCAGTACTTC
.	TRBV13	TRBJ2-3	TRBD2	CASSSGTSADTQYF	TGTGCCAGCAGCTCAGGGACTAGCGCAGATACGCAGTATTTT
.	TRBV5-1	TRBJ1-3	.	CASSLSIFGPEAGNTIYF	TGCGCCAGCAGCTTGTCAATTTTCGGTCCAGAAGCGGGAAACACCATATATTTT
.	TRBV4-1	TRBJ2-5	.	CASSQVRRHLKGDVAQYF	TGCGCCAGCAGCCAAGTCCGTCGACACCTAAAGGGGGACGTAGCCCAGTACTTC
.	TRBV28	TRBJ1-1	TRBD1	CASSFHRGGTEAFF	TGTGCCAGCAGTTTCCACAGGGGAGGCACTGAAGCTTTCTTT
.	TRBV6-5	TRBJ1-2	.	CASSYARGNYGYTF	TGTGCCAGCAGTTACGCCCGAGGTAACTATGGCTACACCTTC
.	TRBV6-5	TRBJ1-1	TRBD1	CASSYGTALPTEAFF	TGTGCCAGCAGTTACGGGACAGCCTTACCCACTGAAGCTTTCTTT
.	TRBV2	TRBJ2-7	.	CASSEGLPYEQYF	TGTGCCAGCAGTGAAGGACTCCCATACGAGCAGTACTTC
.	TRBV27	TRBJ2-1	TRBD1	CASSVTTGGYEQFF	TGTGCCAGCAGTGTAACGACAGGGGGCTATGAGCAGTTCTTC
.	TRBV9	TRBJ2-3	TRBD2	CASSDTDREVADTQYF	TGTGCCAGCAGCGATACAGATCGGGAGGTGGCAGATACGCAGTATTTT
.	TRBV18	TRBJ2-2	TRBD1	CASSLNRDRNTGELFF	TGTGCCAGCTCACTTAACCGGGACAGGAACACCGGGGAGCTGTTTTTT
.	TRBV6-6	TRBJ1-1	TRBD1	CASTSTGATNTEAFF	TGTGCCAGTACATCGACAGGGGCTACGAACACTGAAGCTTTCTTT
.	TRBV7-6	TRBJ2-2	TRBD1	CASSLAGTGVPGELFF	TGTGCCAGCAGCTTAGCCGGGACAGGGGTACCCGGGGAGCTGTTTTTT
.	TRBV11-3	TRBJ2-7	.	CASSLDPFMRSYEQYF	TGTGCCAGCAGCTTAGATCCTTTTATGCGGTCCTACGAGCAGTACTTC
.	TRBV5-1	TRBJ1-2	.	CASSLTSGFYYGYTF	TGCGCCAGCAGCTTGACTTCCGGGTTCTACTATGGCTACACCTTC
.	TRBV9	TRBJ1-3	TRBD1	CASSPGPQTGMSLSGNTIYF	TGTGCCAGCAGCCCCGGCCCTCAGACAGGGATGTCACTCTCTGGAAACACCATATATTTT
.	TRBV10-3	TRBJ2-1	TRBD2	CAIRGLAGGPGNEQFF	TGTGCCATCAGGGGACTAGCGGGAGGGCCGGGGAATGAGCAGTTCTTC
once	TRBV6-6	TRBJ1-1	.	CASSYTGSRFF	TGTGCCAGCAGTTATACAGGGAGCCGGTTCTTT
.	TRBV25-1	TRBJ2-2	.	CASSQVSAGELFF	TGTGCCAGCAGTCAGGTTTCTGCCGGGGAGCTGTTTTTT
.	TRBV7-9	TRBJ1-4	.	CASSLSENEKLFF	TGTGCCAGCAGCTTATCGGAGAATGAAAAACTGTTTTTT
.	TRBV9	TRBJ2-7	.	CASSGGLNYEQYF	TGTGCCAGCAGCGGGGGACTTAATTACGAGCAGTACTTC
.	TRBV18	TRBJ2-7	TRBD1	CASSTRDSPYEQYF	TGTGCCAGCTCGACCCGGGACAGTCCCTACGAGCAGTACTTC
.	TRBV6-4	TRBJ2-1	TRBD2	CASSVLAGGPGEQFF	TGTGCCAGCAGTGTTCTAGCGGGAGGGCCGGGTGAGCAGTTCTTC
.	TRBV11-2	TRBJ2-5	TRBD1	CASSSGTGTGTQYF	TGTGCCAGCAGCTCAGGGACAGGGACGGGGACCCAGTACTTC
.	TRBV7-6	TRBJ2-2	.	CASSLRSRPNTGELFF	TGTGCCAGCAGCTTACGGTCCCGCCCGAACACCGGGGAGCTGTTTTTT
once	TRBV5-4	TRBJ1-2	.	CASSVDRYGYTF	TGTGCCAGCAGCGTGGACAGATATGGCTACACCTTC
.	TRBV7-3	TRBJ1-5	.	CAAPGPYSNQPQHF	TGTGCCGCCCCAGGCCCATATAGCAATCAGCCCCAGCATTTT
.	TRBV4-2	TRBJ2-2	.	CASSQRGGELFF	TGTGCCAGCAGCCAACGGGGGGGGGAGCTGTTTTTT
.	TRBV9	TRBJ1-2	.	CASSVATGRGYTF	TGTGCCAGCAGCGTAGCAACCGGGAGGGGCTACACCTTC
.	TRBV4-1	TRBJ1-1	.	CASSLPLTGARGKAFF	TGCGCCAGCAGCCTACCCCTGACAGGTGCAAGGGGAAAAGCTTTCTTT
.	TRBV10-3	TRBJ1-2	.	CAISRQVLSSYGYTF	TGTGCCATCAGTAGACAGGTCCTTTCGTCTTATGGCTACACCTTC
.	TRBV29-1	TRBJ1-1	.	CSVEASTEAFF	TGCAGCGTTGAAGCGAGCACTGAAGCTTTCTTT
.	TRBV28	TRBJ2-5	.	CASRGVETQYF	TGTGCCAGCAGGGGAGTCGAGACCCAGTACTTC
.	TRBV27	TRBJ1-2	TRBD1	CASSLQGASLGYTF	TGTGCCAGCAGTTTACAGGGGGCAAGTCTTGGCTACACCTTC
.	TRBV4-1	TRBJ2-4	TRBD2	CASSLAGGNIQYF	TGCGCCAGCAGCCTAGCGGGAGGCAACATTCAGTACTTC
.	TRBV28	TRBJ1-2	.	CASSFPGEFYGYTF	TGTGCCAGCAGTTTTCCTGGGGAGTTCTATGGCTACACCTTC
.	TRBV4-3	TRBJ2-7	TRBD1	CASSQEWSGGGEQYF	TGCGCCAGCAGCCAAGAATGGTCAGGGGGCGGCGAGCAGTACTTC
.	TRBV6-5	TRBJ2-7	TRBD1	CASVQGIEQYF	TGTGCCAGCGTACAGGGGATTGAGCAGTACTTC
.	TRBV6-5	TRBJ1-2	.	CASSYFWDTTNYGYTF	TGTGCCAGCAGTTACTTCTGGGACACAACTAACTATGGCTACACCTTC
.	TRBV4-1	TRBJ2-1	TRBD2	CASRVAGGYDNEQFF	TGCGCCAGTAGAGTGGCGGGAGGGTACGACAATGAGCAGTTCTTC
once	TRBV6-6	TRBJ2-3	TRBD2	CASSWTSSTDTQYF	TGTGCCAGCTCATGGACTAGTAGCACAGATACGCAGTATTTT
.	TRBV10-2	TRBJ2-7	.	CASSESGRPYEQYF	TGCGCCAGCAGTGAGTCGGGCAGACCCTACGAGCAGTACTTC
.	TRBV19	TRBJ2-7	TRBD2	CASSASGRTTYEQYF	TGTGCCAGTAGTGCTAGCGGGAGGACTACCTACGAGCAGTACTTC
.	TRBV6-5	TRBJ1-1	.	CASLGGGGLGTEAFF	TGTGCCAGCTTGGGAGGGGGGGGCCTGGGCACTGAAGCTTTCTTT
.	TRBV25-1	TRBJ2-7	TRBD2	CASRTTGTSFPEQYF	TGTGCCAGCAGAACTACCGGGACTAGCTTTCCCGAGCAGTACTTC
.	TRBV7-9	TRBJ1-4	TRBD1	CASSSWTGDEKLFF	TGTGCCAGCAGCTCGTGGACAGGGGATGAAAAACTGTTTTTT
.	TRBV11-1	TRBJ2-2	TRBD1	CASRAGQGGTGELFF	TGTGCCAGCAGGGCAGGACAGGGTGGGACCGGGGAGCTGTTTTTT
once	TRBV29-1	TRBJ2-3	TRBD2	CSVGDGRNTQYF	TGCAGCGTTGGGGACGGGAGGAATACGCAGTATTTT
.	TRBV28	TRBJ2-7	.	CASRPSASSYEQYF	TGTGCCAGCAGGCCTAGCGCAAGCTCCTACGAGCAGTACTTC
.	TRBV27	TRBJ2-1	.	CASSLLTSNEQFF	TGTGCCAGCAGTTTATTAACCAGCAATGAGCAGTTCTTC
.	TRBV30	TRBJ2-6	.	CAWSSSGANVLTF	TGTGCCTGGAGCAGCTCTGGGGCCAACGTCCTGACTTTC
.	TRBV30	TRBJ1-2	.	CAWSLGTTDYGYTF	TGTGCCTGGAGTCTTGGTACTACGGACTATGGCTACACCTTC
.	TRBV7-9	TRBJ2-7	TRBD1	CASTREGAAYEQYF	TGTGCCAGCACAAGAGAGGGGGCGGCCTACGAGCAGTACTTC
.	TRBV7-9	TRBJ1-1	.	CASSPYTEAFF	TGTGCCAGCAGCCCGTACACTGAAGCTTTCTTT